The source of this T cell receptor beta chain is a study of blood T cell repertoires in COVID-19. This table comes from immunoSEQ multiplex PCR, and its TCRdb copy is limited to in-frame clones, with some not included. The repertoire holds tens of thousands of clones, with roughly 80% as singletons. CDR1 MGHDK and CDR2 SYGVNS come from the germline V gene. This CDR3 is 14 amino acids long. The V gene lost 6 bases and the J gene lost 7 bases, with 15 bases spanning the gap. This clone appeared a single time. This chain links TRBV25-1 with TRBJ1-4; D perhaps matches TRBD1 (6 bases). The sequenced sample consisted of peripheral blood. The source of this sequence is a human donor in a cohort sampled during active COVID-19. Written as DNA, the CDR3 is TGTGCCAGCAGGGGGGCGGGGGGCGCTGAAAAACTGTTTTTT. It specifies CASRGAGGAEKLFF.